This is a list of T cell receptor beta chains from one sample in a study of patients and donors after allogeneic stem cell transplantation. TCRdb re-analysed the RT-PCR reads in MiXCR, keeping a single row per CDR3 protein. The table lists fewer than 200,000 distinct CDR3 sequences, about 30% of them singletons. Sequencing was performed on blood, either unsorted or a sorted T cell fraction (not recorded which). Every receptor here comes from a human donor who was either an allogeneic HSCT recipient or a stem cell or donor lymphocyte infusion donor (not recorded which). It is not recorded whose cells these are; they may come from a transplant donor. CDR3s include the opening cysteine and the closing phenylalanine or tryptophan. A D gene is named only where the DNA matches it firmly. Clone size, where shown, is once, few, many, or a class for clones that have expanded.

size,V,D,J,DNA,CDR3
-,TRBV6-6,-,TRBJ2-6,TGTGCCAGCCCACGAAGTTCTGGGGCCAACGTCCTGACTTTC,CASPRSSGANVLTF
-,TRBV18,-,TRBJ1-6,TGTGCCAGCTCGCCGGGGTTGAACTCACCCCTCCACTTT,CASSPGLNSPLHF
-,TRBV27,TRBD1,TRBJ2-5,TGTGCCAGCAGCTACGGGACAGGGGGGTCAGAGACCCAGTACTTC,CASSYGTGGSETQYF
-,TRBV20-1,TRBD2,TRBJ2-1,TGCAGTGCCAAACTCCGTAGCGGGAGGTACAATGAGCAGTTCTTC,CSAKLRSGRYNEQFF
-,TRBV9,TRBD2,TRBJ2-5,TGTGCCAGCAGCGTAGCTAGCGGGAAAAAGACCCAGTACTTC,CASSVASGKKTQYF
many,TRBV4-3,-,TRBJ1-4,TGCGCCAGCAGCCAAGGTGGGACGTTCAAAAAACTGTTTTTT,CASSQGGTFKKLFF
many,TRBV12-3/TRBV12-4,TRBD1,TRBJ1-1,TGTGCCAGCAGTCACAGGGGGAACACTGAAGCTTTCTTT,CASSHRGNTEAFF
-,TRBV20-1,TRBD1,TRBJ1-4,TGCAGTGCTACTAATCCTCGGACAGGCCCTAATGAAAAACTGTTTTTT,CSATNPRTGPNEKLFF
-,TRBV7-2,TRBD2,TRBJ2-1,TGTGCCAGCAGCGCTAGCGGGGTCTCCTACAATGAGCAGTTCTTC,CASSASGVSYNEQFF
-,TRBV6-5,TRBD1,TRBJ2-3,TGTGCCAGCAGTTACCGACAGGGGACGGATACGCAGTATTTT,CASSYRQGTDTQYF
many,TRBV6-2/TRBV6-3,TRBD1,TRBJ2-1,TGTGCCAGCATCGGTCAGGCGGGACAGGGGTACAATGAGCAGTTCTTC,CASIGQAGQGYNEQFF
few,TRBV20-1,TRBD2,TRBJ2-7,TGCAGTGCTAGAGATCTAATGGGGACTAGCGGAACCTACGAGCAGTACTTC,CSARDLMGTSGTYEQYF
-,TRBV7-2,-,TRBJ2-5,TGTGCCAGCAGCTTAGGGGGTACCCAAGAGACCCAGTACTTC,CASSLGGTQETQYF
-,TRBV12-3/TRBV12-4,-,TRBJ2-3,TGTGCCAGCAGTTTCTGGGGGCCCGCAGATACGCAGTATTTT,CASSFWGPADTQYF
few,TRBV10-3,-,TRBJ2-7,TGTGCCATCAGTGAGTTGGACTACGAGCAGTACTTC,CAISELDYEQYF
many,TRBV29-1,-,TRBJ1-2,TGCAGCGTTGAAGATGTCCCTACCCCCGGCTACACCTTC,CSVEDVPTPGYTF
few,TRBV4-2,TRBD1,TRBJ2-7,TGTGCCAGCAGCCAAGTGGGACAGGGGGTGTACGAGCAGTACTTC,CASSQVGQGVYEQYF
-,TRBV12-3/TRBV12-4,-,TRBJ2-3,TGTGCCAGCCGTCGGACGGGTGGCACAGATACGCAGTATTTT,CASRRTGGTDTQYF
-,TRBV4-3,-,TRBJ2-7,TGCGCCAGCAGCCAACTCACCAGAGGGGCCGAGCAGTACTTC,CASSQLTRGAEQYF
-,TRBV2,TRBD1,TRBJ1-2,TGTGCCAGTACTTACCGGGACAGGGGGCCGAACACCTTC,CASTYRDRGPNTF
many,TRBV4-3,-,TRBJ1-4,TGCGCCAGCAGCCAGGGCCCCGGCCCTAATGAAAAACTGTTTTTT,CASSQGPGPNEKLFF
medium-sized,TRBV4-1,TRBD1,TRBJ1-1,TGCGCCAGCAGTGCCGGGACAGTCATGAACACTGAAGCTTTCTTT,CASSAGTVMNTEAFF
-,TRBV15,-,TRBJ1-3,TGTGCCACCAGCAGAGATAAGCGAAACACCATATATTTT,CATSRDKRNTIYF
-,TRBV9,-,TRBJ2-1,TGTGCCAGCAGCGTAGCGGTGGGGAATGAGCAGTTCTTC,CASSVAVGNEQFF
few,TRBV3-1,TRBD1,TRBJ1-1,TGTGCCAGCAGCCAAAGGGACAGCTTCCCGGGGGCTTTCTTT,CASSQRDSFPGAFF
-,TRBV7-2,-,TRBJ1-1,TGTGCCAGCAGAATACAGGGTTCGCCTGAAGCTTTCTTT,CASRIQGSPEAFF
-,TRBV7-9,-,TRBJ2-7,TGTGCCAGCAGCTCCGCCCTTGGCCCAACTTACGAGCAGTACTTC,CASSSALGPTYEQYF
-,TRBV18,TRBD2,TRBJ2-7,TGTGCCAGCTCACCGGGGTTAGCGGGAGAGTCCTACGAGCAGTACTTC,CASSPGLAGESYEQYF
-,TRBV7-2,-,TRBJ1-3,TGTGCCAGCAGCCCGGACCGAGACTCTGGAAACACCATATATTTT,CASSPDRDSGNTIYF
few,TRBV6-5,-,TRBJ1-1,TGTGCCAGCAGGTTCCGACTGGGCACTGAAGCTTTCTTT,CASRFRLGTEAFF
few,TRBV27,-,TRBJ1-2,TGTGCCAGCAGTTACGAGGGGTACTATGGCTACACCTTC,CASSYEGYYGYTF
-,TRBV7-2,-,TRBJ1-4,TGTGCCAGCAGCCGCCGCCGAGGAACTAATGAAAAACTGTTTTTT,CASSRRRGTNEKLFF
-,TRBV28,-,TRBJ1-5,TGTGCCACCCCACCCTACAAGAGGTTCGGGCAGCCCCAGCATTTT,CATPPYKRFGQPQHF
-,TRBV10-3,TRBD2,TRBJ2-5,TGTGCCATCAGTGAAGCCGGACTAGCCGTGGGCCGCCACCAAGAGACCCAGTACTTC,CAISEAGLAVGRHQETQYF
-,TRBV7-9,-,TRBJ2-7,TGTGCCAGCAGCTTAATAGCCGCCCGGAGGGTCGAGCAGTACTTC,CASSLIAARRVEQYF
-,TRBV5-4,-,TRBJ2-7,TGTGCCAGCAGCTCCGTCTACGAGCAGTACTTC,CASSSVYEQYF
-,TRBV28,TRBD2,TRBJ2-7,TGTGCCAGCGGACTAGCGGGGCTCTACGAGCAGTACTTC,CASGLAGLYEQYF
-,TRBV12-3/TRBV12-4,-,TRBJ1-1,TGTGCCAGCAGGATGAACACTGAAGCTTTCTTT,CASRMNTEAFF
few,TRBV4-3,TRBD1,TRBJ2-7,TGCGCCAGCAGCCAAGATAGGTGGACAGGGAACGAGCAGTACTTC,CASSQDRWTGNEQYF
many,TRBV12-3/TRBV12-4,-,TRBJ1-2,TGTGCCAGCAGTTTTCCCGGGCAGGGACTCTATGGCTACACCTTC,CASSFPGQGLYGYTF
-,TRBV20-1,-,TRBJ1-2,TGCAGTGCTAGTCCTGGGTGGACGGCCTACACCTTC,CSASPGWTAYTF
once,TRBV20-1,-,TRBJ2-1,TGCAGTGCCCCTAGGTTTGGCTATCCCTACAATGAGCAGTTCTTC,CSAPRFGYPYNEQFF
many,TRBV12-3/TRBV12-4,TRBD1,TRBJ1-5,TGTGCCAGCAGTCCCGGGAGGGGGCCTCAGCCCCAGCATTTT,CASSPGRGPQPQHF
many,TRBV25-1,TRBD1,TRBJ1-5,TGTGCCAGCAGTGCACGGGACAGTTGGAATCAGCCCCAGCATTTT,CASSARDSWNQPQHF
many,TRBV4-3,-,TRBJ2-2,TGCGCCAGCAGCCCCCAGACGGGAGACACCGGGGAGCTGTTTTTT,CASSPQTGDTGELFF
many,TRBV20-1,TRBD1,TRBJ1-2,TGCAGTGCTAGAGCGGGACAGTTTTATGGCTACACCTTC,CSARAGQFYGYTF
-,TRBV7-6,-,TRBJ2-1,TGTGCCAGCAGCGCTAGACAGGCGGTAGCCTACAATGAGCAGTTCTTC,CASSARQAVAYNEQFF
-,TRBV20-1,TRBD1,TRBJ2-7,TGCAGTGCTTGGGGTCCGGGACAGAACTACGAGCAGTACTTC,CSAWGPGQNYEQYF
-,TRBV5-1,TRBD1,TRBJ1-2,TGCGCCAGCGGGGGGACAGGCTATGGCTACACCTTC,CASGGTGYGYTF
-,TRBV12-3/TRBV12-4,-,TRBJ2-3,TGTGCCAGCAGTTTAAGAGTAGGGCCAGGGCTTGCAGGGGATACGCAGTATTTT,CASSLRVGPGLAGDTQYF
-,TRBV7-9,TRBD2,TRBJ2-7,TGTGCCAGCAGCCAAGCGGGAGGAACCCACGAGCAGTACTTC,CASSQAGGTHEQYF
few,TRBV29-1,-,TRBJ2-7,TGCAGCGTTGAAGATATAACGGGCCGCGGAGGGGGCGAGCAGTACTTC,CSVEDITGRGGGEQYF
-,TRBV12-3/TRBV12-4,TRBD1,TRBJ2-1,TGTGCCAGCACTTCCGGGACAGGGGATGAGCAGTTCTTC,CASTSGTGDEQFF
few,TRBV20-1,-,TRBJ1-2,TGCAGTGCTATCGGGGAGAGTGGCTACACCTTC,CSAIGESGYTF